The 9 T cell receptor beta chains given below trace back to one sample, sequenced in a study of T cells in Graves' hyperthyroidism and ophthalmopathy. Amplification of TCR beta CDR3 regions used RNA as the template. During a first-round RT-PCR of the TCR CDR3, the HTBI primer set was used. TCRdb recomputed calls from the multiplex PCR reads with MiXCR, one row per CDR3 protein. In the table there are fewer than 400,000 distinct CDR3 sequences, just under 25% of which are singletons. Specimen: blood. Receptors originate from a man between 45 and 60 years old with Graves' hyperthyroidism.

A word on this clonotype: A much larger clone differs from this one at a single base, so this may be a read error. The rearrangement links TRBV7-9 to TRBJ1-2; the match to TRBD1 covers 7 bases. J lost 6 bases, V lost 5 bases, and 0 bases had no gene match. The germline V gene has CDR1 SEHNR and CDR2 FQNEAQ (reference sequence). There are 11 residues in the CDR3. This chain's CDR3 is CASSDRDGYTF. CDR3 DNA sequence: TGTGCCAGCAGCGACAGGGATGGCTACACCTTC.

This clonotype was detected ten times or more. The chain couples TRBV5-1 to TRBJ2-1, with 12 positions matching TRBD2. After removal of 3 bases from V and 2 bases from J, the junction contained 3 bases not matched to a gene. Germline CDR1 is SGHRS and CDR2 is YFSETQ. The CDR3 length is 16 residues. CDR3 bases: TGCGCCAGCAGCTACGGACTAGCGGGACCCTACAATGAGCAGTTCTTC. Encoded protein: CASSYGLAGPYNEQFF.

This clonotype came up a few times. The rearrangement uses TRBV6-2 or TRBV6-3 and TRBJ2-2; a possible D gene is TRBD1 (5 bases). The CDR3 length is 15 residues. Trimming pared 3 bases from V and 4 bases from J, leaving 12 bases between. Germline CDR1 is MNHEY and CDR2 is SVGEGT. As DNA, the CDR3 is TGTGCCAGCAGTTATTGGGGCCCCAGCACCGGGGAGCTGTTTTTT. It translates to CASSYWGPSTGELFF.

This clonotype was detected ten times or more. The chain couples TRBV28 to TRBJ1-2, with TRBD1 matching 7 bases. The CDR3 consists of 14 residues. V lost 4 bases, J lost 6 bases, and 8 bases stayed unmatched. From germline, CDR1 is MDHEN and CDR2 SYDVKM. The CDR3 region is CASSYSSGGNGYTF. In DNA form, the CDR3 reads TGTGCCAGCAGTTATTCGTCAGGGGGGAATGGCTACACCTTC.

This chain connects TRBV7-8 to TRBJ2-7, with D maybe TRBD2 (5 bases). V shed 1 base and J shed 3 bases, with 13 bases lying between them. Germline values: CDR1 SGHVS, CDR2 FQNEAQ. The CDR3 runs to 15 residues. CDR3 loop: CASSLVTLEGYEQYF. In DNA form, the CDR3 reads TGTGCCAGCAGCTTAGTAACCCTAGAGGGCTACGAGCAGTACTTC.

This clonotype was seen at least ten times. The chain employs TRBV2 and TRBJ2-7; D is ambiguous. Trimming took 3 bases from V and 9 from J, leaving 9 bases between them. The CDR3 has 11 residues. Germline values: CDR1 SNHLY, CDR2 FYNNEI. CDR3 protein: CASSDGRPQYF. CDR3 bases: TGTGCCAGCAGTGACGGCCGTCCGCAGTACTTC.

The table lists this clonotype with a few counts. A read error may be the cause here, since a much bigger clone is one base away. The gene calls are TRBV27 and TRBJ2-5; D not certain. The CDR3 is made up of 14 amino acids. Germline V lookup: CDR1 MNHEY, CDR2 SMNVEV (reference sequence). This CDR3 reads CGSKGVRAQETQYF. The CDR3, as DNA: TGTGGCAGCAAAGGCGTTAGGGCCCAAGAGACCCAGTACTTC.

The rearrangement links TRBV2 to TRBJ2-1, with 9 positions matching TRBD2. CDR1 is SNHLY, CDR2 FYNNEI, per germline. CDR3 length: 16 amino acids. With 7 bases clipped from V and 7 bases from J, the junction kept 14 bases outside the gene matches. This chain's CDR3 is CASNGQPSGIMNEQFF. The CDR3 DNA reads as TGTGCCAGCAATGGACAGCCTAGCGGGATTATGAATGAGCAGTTCTTC.

This clonotype was found a few times. This chain uses TRBV7-3 with TRBJ2-3; D gene ambiguous. Germline CDR1 reads SGHTA; CDR2 reads FQGTGA. Trimming stripped 1 base from V and 2 bases from J, with 10 bases between. The CDR3 is 15 amino acids. The CDR3 coding sequence is TGTGCCAGCAGCTTAAGTCCGGGCAACACAGATACGCAGTATTTT. Its protein product is CASSLSPGNTDTQYF.